The 11 T cell receptor beta chains in this list originate from one sample, sequenced in a study of blood T cell repertoires in COVID-19. Sequenced by immunoSEQ multiplex PCR; TCRdb stores in-frame clones only, minus some. The data hold approximately 350,000 clones, with roughly nine tenths observed a single time. The sample was PBMCs or T cells enriched from blood (not recorded which). The receptors originated from a woman aged 25 to 39 who had recovered from COVID-19.

J is TRBJ2-7 and V is TRBV27; 8 nucleotides match TRBD1. The CDR3 runs 15 residues. The germline V gene has CDR1 MNHEY and CDR2 SMNVEV (reference sequence). After removal of 2 bases from V and 2 bases from J, the junction contained 5 bases not matched to a gene. The CDR3 spells CASSLGQGPTYEQYF. The CDR3 DNA is TGTGCCAGCAGTTTAGGACAGGGCCCTACCTACGAGCAGTACTTC.

This chain links TRBV12-3 or TRBV12-4 with TRBJ1-1, with D possibly TRBD1 on 6 matching bases. The ends were cut back, 7 bases at V and 3 bases at J, with 9 bases in the middle. The CDR3 is 12 amino acids. CDR3 loop: CASTKGDTEAFF. For the CDR3, the DNA is TGTGCCAGCACCAAGGGGGACACTGAAGCTTTCTTT.

The chain joins TRBV5-1 to TRBJ2-5; 10 bases line up with TRBD1. Germline-derived CDR1 and CDR2 are SGHRS and YFSETQ. After removal of 4 bases from V and 1 base from J, the junction contained 4 bases not matched to a gene. The CDR3 runs to 15 residues. CDR3 protein: CASSLRTGGQETQYF. The CDR3 DNA is TGCGCCAGCAGCCTACGGACAGGGGGCCAAGAGACCCAGTACTTC.

In DNA, the CDR3 is TGTGCCTGGAGTGTATCCGTTAGCTCCTACAATGAGCAGTTCTTC. This translates into CAWSVSVSSYNEQFF. The J gene is TRBJ2-1, the V gene TRBV30; no clear D. This CDR3 comprises 15 residues. Looked up from germline, CDR1 is GTSNPN and CDR2 is SVGIG (reference sequence). Between the trimmed V and J ends, which lost 0 bases and 0 bases, there was a span of 9 bases.

This chain uses TRBV28 with TRBJ1-2, with D uncertain. The V gene lost 7 bases and the J gene lost 6 bases, with 18 bases spanning the gap. Germline V gene sequence: CDR1 MDHEN, CDR2 SYDVKM. The CDR3 runs 14 residues. The CDR3 sequence is CASTLVLNFHGYTF. As DNA, the CDR3 is TGTGCCAGCACCCTAGTCTTGAACTTCCATGGCTACACCTTC.

This chain links TRBV9 with TRBJ1-4, with TRBD1 matching 7 bases. CDR1 SGDLS and CDR2 YYNGEE come from the germline V gene. J gave up 0 bases and V 3 bases, and 5 bases lay outside the gene matches. The CDR3 spans 16 residues. Here the CDR3 DNA reads TGTGCCAGCAGCGAGACAGGGACCACAACTAATGAAAAACTGTTTTTT. The encoded protein is CASSETGTTTNEKLFF.

The chain employs TRBV27 and TRBJ2-3, with 10 bases identical to TRBD1. Germline assignment: CDR1 MNHEY and CDR2 SMNVEV (reference sequence). The CDR3 runs 14 residues. Trimming at V came to 6 bases and at J to 9 bases, leaving 9 bases not matched to a gene. The CDR3 DNA sequence: TGTGCCAGCAGACCGGGACAGGGGTACTCGACGCAGTATTTT. The encoded protein is CASRPGQGYSTQYF.

The rearrangement uses TRBV10-3 and TRBJ2-1; tentatively, D is TRBD2 (5 bases). In germline, CDR1 is ENHRY, CDR2 SYGVKD. Between the trimmed V and J ends, which lost 0 bases and 6 bases, there was a span of 12 bases. There are 15 residues in the CDR3. Here the CDR3 DNA reads TGTGCCATCAGTGAGTCGACCCTAGCTACCAATGAGCAGTTCTTC. As protein: CAISESTLATNEQFF.

The V gene is TRBV13, the J gene TRBJ2-2; D possibly corresponds to TRBD2 (5 bases). The CDR3 loop spans 13 amino acids. Trimming shortened V by 1 base and J by 6 bases, and 6 bases separated the two germline ends. Germline values: CDR1 PRHDT, CDR2 FYEKMQ (reference sequence). The CDR3 here is CASSLDGAGELFF. In DNA, the CDR3 is TGTGCCAGCAGCTTAGACGGGGCCGGGGAGCTGTTTTTT. The whole variable domain, remainder taken from reference TRBV13 and TRBJ2-2, is AAGVIQSPRHLIKEKRETATLKCYPIPRHDTVYWYQQGPGQDPQFLISFYEKMQSDKGSIPDRFSAQQFSDYHSELNMSSLELGDSALYFCASSLDGAGELFFGEGSRLTVL.

V is TRBV19 and J is TRBJ1-6, with 9 nucleotides matching TRBD1. Trimming took 6 bases from V and 8 from J; bases not matched to a gene: 8. The CDR3 has 15 residues. CDR1 and CDR2 from the germline V gene are LNHDA and SQIVND (reference sequence). CDR3 nucleotide sequence: TGTGCCAGTAGGGATCCGGGACAGGGTGATTCACCCCTCCACTTT. It encodes CASRDPGQGDSPLHF.

The chain recombines TRBV12-3 or TRBV12-4 with TRBJ2-1; D call uncertain. This CDR3 region has 12 residues. V was shortened by 5 bases and J by 6 bases, with 8 bases between the two germline ends. The CDR3 coding sequence is TGTGCCAGCAGTCAGCGTATCAATGAGCAGTTCTTC. This translates into CASSQRINEQFF.